The 25 T cell receptor beta chains below all came from one sample that was sequenced in a study of blood T cells in healthy people across ages. Through a sample-barcoded 5' primer and a J-beta primer mix, a second PCR was run for roughly 7 to 11 cycles. TCRdb processed the 5' RACE reads anew with MiXCR; each CDR3 protein has one entry. In the table there are around 850,000 distinct CDR3 sequences, under 40% of which are singletons. The material sequenced was blood. The receptors derive from a man between 18 and 35 years old in good health.

A few counts support this clonotype. The chain has TRBV20-1 and TRBJ2-3; possible D gene TRBD1, 7 bases. The CDR3 is 15 residues long. Trimming cost V 3 bases and J 2 bases, with 15 bases left between them. Germline V CDR1 and CDR2: DFQATT, SNEGSKA (reference sequence). DNA of the CDR3: TGCAGTGCTAGGGAGGGGCAGGGGGACACAGATACGCAGTATTTT. Translating gives CSAREGQGDTDTQYF.

The sample holds a few counts of this clonotype. The V call is TRBV20-1, the J call TRBJ2-1, with 11 bases aligning to TRBD1. This CDR3 contains 17 residues. In germline, CDR1 is DFQATT, CDR2 SNEGSKA (reference sequence). J lost 5 bases, V lost 2 bases, and 11 bases had no gene match. The DNA for the CDR3 is TGCAGTGCTAGATACTCAATGGGGACAGGGGGTCACAATGAGCAGTTCTTC. Translation gives CSARYSMGTGGHNEQFF.

The rearrangement links TRBV29-1 to TRBJ1-2, with D perhaps TRBD1 (6 bases). CDR1 is SQVTM and CDR2 is ANQGSEA in the germline V gene. With 4 bases removed from V and 6 bases from J, the gap between germline ends came to 18 bases. The CDR3 loop spans 14 amino acids. CDR3 residues: CSVVTTGRQNGYTF. The CDR3 nucleotides are TGCAGCGTTGTTACTACAGGGCGCCAAAATGGCTACACCTTC.

This clonotype was counted only a few times. Here the CDR3 reads CASSYSMAGHTNTEAFF. The CDR3 DNA follows: TGTGCCAGCAGTTACTCGATGGCAGGACACACGAACACTGAAGCTTTCTTT. This chain links TRBV6-5 with TRBJ1-1; D is possibly TRBD1 (5 bases). Trimming took 0 bases from V and 1 from J, leaving 15 bases between them. CDR3 size: 17 residues. Germline CDR1 and CDR2: MNHEY and SVGAGI.

This chain connects TRBV11-2 to TRBJ2-1, with D perhaps assigned TRBD1 or TRBD2 (6 bases each). CDR3 length: 15 residues. Trimming stripped 5 bases from V and 7 bases from J, with 18 bases between. Germline V gives CDR1 SGHAT, CDR2 FQNNGV. In DNA, the CDR3 is TGTGCCAGCAGCCCGGGGGCTTCGAGGTTGAATGAGCAGTTCTTC. It specifies CASSPGASRLNEQFF. Combining the CDR3 with reference TRBV11-2 and TRBJ2-1 gives the whole variable domain EAGVAQSPRYKIIEKRQSVAFWCNPISGHATLYWYQQILGQGPKLLIQFQNNGVVDDSQLPKDRFSAERLKGVDSTLKIQPAKLEDSAVYLCASSPGASRLNEQFFGPGTRLTVL.

This clonotype has ten or more counts. This CDR3 reads CASNLLAGATDTQYF. CDR3 coding DNA: TGTGCCAGCAACCTACTAGCGGGGGCCACAGATACGCAGTATTTT. The chain carries TRBV12-3 or TRBV12-4 and TRBJ2-3; 11 nucleotides match TRBD2. V trimming: 7 bases; J trimming: 2 bases; junction bases outside the gene matches: 5. The CDR3 runs to 15 residues.

The chain links TRBV4-1 to TRBJ1-1; D not certain. Germline CDR1 and CDR2: MGHRA and YSYEKL. The ends were cut back, 1 base at V and 4 bases at J, with 13 bases in the middle. The CDR3 contains 15 residues. Written as DNA, the CDR3 is TGCGCCAGCAGCCAAGGCAGTCCCCGGCCCACTGAAGCTTTCTTT. Encoded protein: CASSQGSPRPTEAFF.

This chain connects TRBV12-3 or TRBV12-4 to TRBJ2-4, with 8 bases fitting TRBD1. The DNA end is more similar to TRBJ2-7, so the J call may be wrong. The CDR3 runs 13 residues. The CDR3: CASRLGQGNEQYF. DNA for the CDR3: TGTGCCAGCAGGCTCGGACAGGGCAACGAGCAGTACTTC.

The table lists this clonotype with a few counts. The rearrangement joins TRBV7-9 to TRBJ2-1; 9 nucleotides align to TRBD2. The germline CDR1 and CDR2 sequences are SEHNR and FQNEAQ (reference sequence). This CDR3 comprises 17 residues. The V gene end was trimmed by 4 bases and the J gene end by 6 bases; junction bases not matched to a gene: 13. CDR3 DNA sequence: TGTGCCAGCAGCTCGCCCCAGGGACTAGCCGGGATCAATGAGCAGTTCTTC. Translated: CASSSPQGLAGINEQFF. The full variable domain, in which reference TRBV7-9 and TRBJ2-1 provide the parts outside the CDR3, is DTGVSQNPRHKITKRGQNVTFRCDPISEHNRLYWYRQTLGQGPEFLTYFQNEAQLEKSRLLSDRFSAERPKGSFSTLEIQRTEQGDSAMYLCASSSPQGLAGINEQFFGPGTRLTVL.

This clonotype turned up a few times. The chain couples TRBV28 to TRBJ1-1, with a tentative D call TRBD1 (6 bases). Trimming pared 3 bases from V and 1 base from J, leaving 9 bases between. The V gene's germline CDR1 is MDHEN and CDR2 SYDVKM. The CDR3 loop spans 14 amino acids. CDR3 region: CASSFGQSNTEAFF. CDR3 in DNA: TGTGCCAGCAGTTTCGGACAGTCGAACACTGAAGCTTTCTTT. Full variable domain (outside the CDR3, taken from reference TRBV28 and TRBJ1-1): DVKVTQSSRYLVKRTGEKVFLECVQDMDHENMFWYRQDPGLGLRLIYFSYDVKMKEKGDIPEGYSVSREKKERFSLILESASTNQTSMYLCASSFGQSNTEAFFGQGTRLTVV.

This clonotype has just a few counts. A much larger clone differs by one base, so this may be a read error. The J gene is TRBJ2-5, the V gene TRBV7-2; possible D gene TRBD2, 5 bases. CDR1 is SGHTA and CDR2 is FQGNSA in the germline V gene. The CDR3 extends over 12 amino acids. V dropped 5 bases and J dropped 11 bases, with 15 bases sitting between them. DNA of the CDR3: TGTGCCAGCAGCCCATCGGGGATTGAGCAGTACTTC. This gives the protein CASSPSGIEQYF.

The gene calls are TRBV9 and TRBJ2-7; the match to TRBD1 covers 8 bases. Germline trimming cut 4 bases from V and 7 bases from J; bases unmatched to any gene: 16. The CDR3 totals 16 residues. Germline lookup yields CDR1 SGDLS and CDR2 YYNGEE. CDR3 loop: CASSPGAGGKYNEQYF. The CDR3 coding sequence is TGTGCCAGCAGCCCCGGTGCAGGGGGCAAGTACAATGAGCAGTACTTC. Combining the CDR3 with reference TRBV9 and TRBJ2-7 gives the whole variable domain DSGVTQTPKHLITATGQRVTLRCSPRSGDLSVYWYQQSLDQGLQFLIQYYNGEERAKGNILERFSAQQFPDLHSELNLSSLELGDSALYFCASSPGAGGKYNEQYFGPGTRLTVT.

Points on this clonotype: The junction shows a germline mismatch at one end, possibly a read error. The chain uses TRBV4-1 and TRBJ1-2; the D gene is possibly TRBD1 (6 bases). The germline V gene encodes CDR1 MGHRA and CDR2 YSYEKL. This CDR3 is 15 amino acids long. The CDR3 sequence: CVSSQARQALDGYTF. For the CDR3, the DNA is TGCGTCAGCAGCCAGGCCCGACAGGCTCTCGATGGCTACACCTTC.

As DNA, the CDR3 is TGCAGTGCTAGCCGGGGGGGGGTGACAGATACGCAGTATTTT. It translates to CSASRGGVTDTQYF. This sequence joins TRBV20-1 and TRBJ2-3; 8 nucleotides match TRBD2. The CDR3 has 14 amino acids. The germline gives CDR1 DFQATT, CDR2 SNEGSKA (reference sequence). V shed 3 bases and J 3 bases; nucleotides not matched to a gene: 5.

The rearrangement uses TRBV7-2 and TRBJ1-2; D gene ambiguous. Germline V gene sequence: CDR1 SGHTA, CDR2 FQGNSA. CDR3 size: 12 residues. Deletions cut 1 base from V and 8 bases from J, with 8 bases between. The CDR3 spells CASSLEARGYTF. In DNA form, the CDR3 reads TGTGCCAGCAGCTTAGAGGCGCGGGGCTACACCTTC. The full variable domain, with the rest looked up from reference TRBV7-2 and TRBJ1-2, is GAGVSQSPSNKVTEKGKDVELRCDPISGHTALYWYRQSLGQGLEFLIYFQGNSAPDKSGLPSDRFSAERTGGSVSTLTIQRTQQEDSAVYLCASSLEARGYTFGSGTRLTVV.

Turning to this clonotype: This sequence may be a read error, since a much larger clone differs from it by one base. The chain links TRBV10-3 to TRBJ2-3; unclear D gene. CDR3 size: 12 residues. The V gene lost 5 bases and the J gene lost 6 bases, with 9 bases spanning the gap. The germline V gene has CDR1 ENHRY and CDR2 SYGVKD. Here the CDR3 reads CAISSPRDTQYF. The CDR3 DNA follows: TGTGCCATCAGTAGTCCCCGGGATACGCAGTATTTT.

This clonotype was observed a handful of times. V and J are TRBV7-2 and TRBJ2-1; D possibly matches TRBD1 or TRBD2 (5 bases each). The CDR3 extends over 14 amino acids. Germline V gene data show CDR1 as SGHTA and CDR2 as FQGNSA. Trimming stripped 6 bases from V and 7 bases from J, with 16 bases between. The CDR3 protein is CASRTGTPGNEQFF. The DNA of the CDR3 is TGTGCCAGCAGAACCGGGACCCCGGGTAATGAGCAGTTCTTC.

This clonotype showed up just a few times. The chain is built from TRBV6-2 or TRBV6-3 and TRBJ1-2; a weak D match, TRBD1 (6 bases). CDR1 is MNHEY and CDR2 is SVGEGT in the germline V gene. This CDR3 has 14 amino acids. V lost 10 bases and J lost 1, with 16 bases in between. The CDR3 loop reads CAITPGAHNYGYTF. In DNA, the CDR3 is TGTGCCATCACCCCAGGGGCACATAACTATGGCTACACCTTC.

This clonotype was detected many times. The rearrangement links TRBV12-3 or TRBV12-4 to TRBJ2-3; the D gene is possibly TRBD1 (5 bases). This CDR3 comprises 14 residues. The V end lost 4 bases, the J end lost 2 bases, and 10 bases lay between the germline ends. The CDR3 spells CASSYLTATDTQYF. CDR3 nucleotide sequence: TGTGCCAGCAGTTATCTGACAGCCACAGATACGCAGTATTTT.

This clonotype has a count of ten or more. The chain combines TRBV10-3 with TRBJ2-1; D unclear. Germline CDR1 is ENHRY and CDR2 is SYGVKD. The CDR3 length is 11 residues. The V end was cut by 5 bases, the J end by 10 bases, with 9 bases between. CDR3 protein: CAISQGPEQFF. The CDR3 DNA is TGTGCCATCAGTCAAGGGCCGGAGCAGTTCTTC.

In regard to this clonotype: At one boundary the junction diverges from the germline segment, which might be a read error. The gene calls are TRBV5-1 and TRBJ2-7, with 11 bases fitting TRBD1. The CDR3 is 15 amino acids. CDR1 and CDR2 from the germline V gene are SGHRS and YFSETQ. CDR3 loop: CASSLEGTGGYEQYF. CDR3 bases: TGTGCCAGCAGCTTAGAAGGGACAGGGGGCTACGAGCAGTACTTC.

The gene calls are TRBV12-3 or TRBV12-4 and TRBJ2-1; possible D gene TRBD2, 6 bases. Trimming cost V 2 bases and J 7 bases, with 12 bases left between them. CDR3 length: 14 amino acids. The CDR3 sequence: CASSLLGGENEQFF. CDR3 nucleotides: TGTGCCAGCAGTTTACTAGGAGGGGAGAATGAGCAGTTCTTC.

The J gene is TRBJ2-3, the V gene TRBV5-6; 7 bases align to TRBD2. This CDR3 region has 16 residues. The V segment lost 1 base and the J segment 3 bases; nucleotides outside the gene matches: 8. The germline V gene has CDR1 SGHDT and CDR2 YYEEEE. The CDR3 loop is CASSLSAAGVTDTQYF. The DNA for the CDR3 is TGTGCCAGCAGCTTGAGTGCCGCGGGGGTTACAGATACGCAGTATTTT.

The rearrangement uses TRBV20-1 and TRBJ1-2; D not certain. CDR3 length equals 13 residues. Germline CDR1 reads DFQATT; CDR2 reads SNEGSKA (reference sequence). Trimming removed 6 bases at V and 6 bases at J, with 17 bases between. The CDR3 DNA follows: TGCAGTGCCCCCCCTGAGGGTATCGATGGCTACACCTTC. Encoded protein: CSAPPEGIDGYTF.

This clonotype showed up many times. DNA of the CDR3: TGTGCCAGCAGTCCGGGGACTAGCGGCACAGATACGCAGTATTTT. Protein sequence: CASSPGTSGTDTQYF. The chain links TRBV12-3 or TRBV12-4 to TRBJ2-3; 10 bases match TRBD2. V lost 5 bases to trimming and J lost 1 base; unmatched junction nucleotides: 3. The CDR3 extends over 15 amino acids.